This is a list of T cell receptor beta chains from one sample in a study of brain T cells in children with intractable seizures. Method: immunoSEQ multiplex PCR; TCRdb's copy keeps in-frame clones and lacks some. The sample has a few hundred thousand clones; over 90% are singletons. The source material was peripheral blood, sampled more than 4 months after surgery. Receptor source: a boy under two years old with tuberous sclerosis and intractable seizures. Each CDR3 is given with its conserved first and last residue. The D gene is left open where the match is weak. Rows may omit the clone size; those that give it use once, few, many or a size class.

v_call	d_call	clone_size	j_call	cdr3_nt	cdr3_aa
TRBV7-9	NA	few	TRBJ1-1	TGTGCCAGCAGCCAAGGAAGGAACACTGAAGCTTTCTTT	CASSQGRNTEAFF
TRBV9	NA	NA	TRBJ1-2	TGTGCCAGCAGCGTATACTCCCGGGGTAACTATGGCTACACCTTC	CASSVYSRGNYGYTF
TRBV3-1/TRBV3-2	NA	NA	TRBJ2-6	TGTGCCAGCAGCCATGGACAGCTCTCTGGGGCCAACGTCCTGACTTTC	CASSHGQLSGANVLTF
TRBV29-1	TRBD1	NA	TRBJ1-2	TGCAGCGCTGGGACAGGGCATGGCTACACCTTC	CSAGTGHGYTF
TRBV7-3	NA	NA	TRBJ2-2	TGTGCCAGCAGCCCCAGGGGCGAGACTCGCACCGGGGAGCTGTTTTTT	CASSPRGETRTGELFF
TRBV10-3	TRBD1	NA	TRBJ2-7	TGTGCCATCACCTCGGGGACAGAGAATTCCTACGAGCAGTACTTC	CAITSGTENSYEQYF
TRBV27	NA	NA	TRBJ1-1	TGTGCCAGCAGTTTTGTGAAGTCGAACACTGAAGCTTTCTTT	CASSFVKSNTEAFF
TRBV19	NA	NA	TRBJ2-7	TGTGCCAGCTACCGACCGGTGTGCTCCTACGAGCAGTACTTC	CASYRPVCSYEQYF
TRBV19	TRBD1	NA	TRBJ1-1	TGTGCCAGTAGTACTACAGGGGCGGAGACAGCTTTCTTT	CASSTTGAETAFF
TRBV9	NA	NA	TRBJ2-1	TGTGCCAGCAGCGTTTCCTTGACAAGTGAGCAGTTCTTC	CASSVSLTSEQFF
TRBV20-1	NA	NA	TRBJ2-2	TGCAGTGCTAGTCTGAATAGGGGCCCAGCAATTGGGGAGCTGTTTTTT	CSASLNRGPAIGELFF
TRBV4-2	TRBD1	NA	TRBJ1-4	TGTGCCAGCAGCCAACAGGGGGGGCGAGAGGCTAATGAAAAACTGTTTTTT	CASSQQGGREANEKLFF
TRBV24-1	TRBD2	NA	TRBJ2-3	TGTGCCACCAGTGATGGAGGGCGGGGGGGCACAGATACGCAGTATTTT	CATSDGGRGGTDTQYF
TRBV3-1/TRBV3-2	TRBD1	NA	TRBJ2-1	TGTGCCAGCAGCCACCACAGGGGCGGCAACAATGAGCAGTTCTTC	CASSHHRGGNNEQFF
TRBV24-1	TRBD1	NA	TRBJ2-7	TGTGCCACCAGTGATCCGGACAGGGACGAGCAGTACTTC	CATSDPDRDEQYF
TRBV11-3	NA	NA	TRBJ2-7	TGTGCCAGCAGCCCAACGGACTCCTACGAGCAGTACTTC	CASSPTDSYEQYF
TRBV6-6	NA	NA	TRBJ2-2	TGTGCCAGCAACGGGGCCCCAGGTGGGGAGCTGTTTTTT	CASNGAPGGELFF
TRBV7-9	NA	NA	TRBJ1-1	TGTGCCAGCAGCTTACCAGGACGTCTCAGTGGAGCTTTCTTT	CASSLPGRLSGAFF
TRBV4-1	NA	NA	TRBJ2-6	TGCGCCAGCAGCCACATCCCGGTGGGGGACACCTTTTTCTCTGGGGCCAACGTCCTGACTTTC	CASSHIPVGDTFFSGANVLTF
TRBV5-6	NA	NA	TRBJ2-5	TGTGCCAGCAGCATTAACAGGGTATGGGAGACCCAGTACTTC	CASSINRVWETQYF
TRBV19	NA	NA	TRBJ1-1	TGTGCCAGTAGTACGGGACGGAGCACTGAAGCTTTCTTT	CASSTGRSTEAFF
TRBV30	NA	NA	TRBJ1-5	TGTGCCTGGTCCCTTGGGCTGCGCAATCAGCCCCAGCATTTT	CAWSLGLRNQPQHF
TRBV24-1	NA	NA	TRBJ2-1	TGTGCCACCAGTCAGGGGGGTTCCGGCTACAATGAGCAGTTCTTC	CATSQGGSGYNEQFF
TRBV5-1	NA	few	TRBJ2-1	TGCGCCAGCAGCTGGGGAGAGAATGAGCAGTTCTTC	CASSWGENEQFF
TRBV3-1/TRBV3-2	TRBD2	NA	TRBJ2-1	TGTGCCAGCAGCTCGGCGGGACTAGCGAACAATGAGCAGTTCTTC	CASSSAGLANNEQFF
TRBV24-1	NA	NA	TRBJ2-1	TGTGCCACCAGTGATTTGCTCAACAGGGAGCAGTTCTTC	CATSDLLNREQFF
TRBV29-1	TRBD1	NA	TRBJ2-3	TGCAGCGTAAGGGACAGGGGGCGCACAGATACGCAGTATTTT	CSVRDRGRTDTQYF
TRBV3-1/TRBV3-2	TRBD2	NA	TRBJ2-1	TGTGCCAGCAGCCAAGAGAGGGGCGGGAGCTCCTACAATGAGCAGTTCTTC	CASSQERGGSSYNEQFF
TRBV9	TRBD1	NA	TRBJ2-7	TGTGCCAGCAGCCCCTCCCCCGGGACAGGGAGTTACGAGCAGTACTTC	CASSPSPGTGSYEQYF
TRBV7-2	NA	NA	TRBJ1-2	TGTGCCAGCAGCTTGGGCGGTGGGATAGCTAACTATGGCTACACCTTC	CASSLGGGIANYGYTF
TRBV28	NA	NA	TRBJ1-1	TGTGCCAGCAGTTTATCCCCTTCGAACACTGAAGCTTTCTTT	CASSLSPSNTEAFF
TRBV6-2/TRBV6-3	NA	NA	TRBJ1-2	TGTGCCAGCAGTTACTCGTTCCGACTTGGCTACACCTTC	CASSYSFRLGYTF
TRBV12-3/TRBV12-4	TRBD1	NA	TRBJ1-2	TGTGCCAGCACAGTTGACAGGGTTAATGGCTACACCTTC	CASTVDRVNGYTF
TRBV30	NA	NA	TRBJ2-7	TGTGCCTGGAGTGCACAGGCCGAGCAGTACTTC	CAWSAQAEQYF
TRBV5-1	NA	NA	TRBJ1-1	TGCGCCAGCAGTGTCATTACAAACACTGAAGCTTTCTTT	CASSVITNTEAFF
TRBV27	NA	NA	TRBJ1-5	TGTGCCAGCACCCAGGAGAGGGAAGGGCATCAGCCCCAGCATTTT	CASTQEREGHQPQHF
TRBV7-9	TRBD2	NA	TRBJ2-3	TGTGCCAGCAGACGAACTAGCGTTAGCACAGATACGCAGTATTTT	CASRRTSVSTDTQYF
TRBV5-1	TRBD1	NA	TRBJ2-2	TGCGCCAGCAGCTTGGCTCCAGGGGGCACCGGGGAGCTGTTTTTT	CASSLAPGGTGELFF
TRBV5-1	TRBD2	NA	TRBJ2-1	TGCGCCAGCAGCCCCCTGACTAGCGGGGGGGGCGAGCAGTTCTTC	CASSPLTSGGGEQFF
TRBV3-1/TRBV3-2	TRBD2	NA	TRBJ2-1	TGTGCCAGCAGCCCGGGACTAGCGGATTACTCCTACAATGAGCAGTTCTTC	CASSPGLADYSYNEQFF
TRBV19	TRBD2	NA	TRBJ2-1	TGTGCCAGTAGTATTTCGGCGGGAGGATATGAGCAGTTCTTC	CASSISAGGYEQFF
TRBV7-8	NA	NA	TRBJ2-2	TGTGCCAGCAGCTTAGTGTGGAGACAGAACACCGGGGAGCTGTTTTTT	CASSLVWRQNTGELFF
TRBV19	TRBD2	few	TRBJ2-7	TGTGCCAGTAGTATAGCAGCGGGGGGCTCCTACGAGCAGTACTTC	CASSIAAGGSYEQYF